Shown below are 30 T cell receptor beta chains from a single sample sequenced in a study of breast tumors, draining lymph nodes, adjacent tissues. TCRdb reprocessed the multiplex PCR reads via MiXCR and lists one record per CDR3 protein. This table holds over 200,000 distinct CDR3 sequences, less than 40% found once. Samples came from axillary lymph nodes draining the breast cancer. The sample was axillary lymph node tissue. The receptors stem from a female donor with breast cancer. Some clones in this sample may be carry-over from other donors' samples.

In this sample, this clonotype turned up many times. The CDR3 sequence is CAWSGTSGIQETQYF. DNA for the CDR3: TGTGCCTGGAGCGGTACTAGCGGGATCCAAGAGACCCAGTACTTC. V gene TRBV30 combines with J gene TRBJ2-5; 10 nucleotides line up with TRBD2. The CDR3 sequence is 15 residues long. With V trimmed by 3 bases and J by 1 base, 5 bases remained unmatched. Germline V gives CDR1 GTSNPN, CDR2 SVGIG (reference sequence).

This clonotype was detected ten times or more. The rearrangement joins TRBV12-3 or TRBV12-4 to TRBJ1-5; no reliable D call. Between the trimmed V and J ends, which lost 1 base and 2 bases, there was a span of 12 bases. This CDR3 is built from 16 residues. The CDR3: CASSLEVSPGNQPQHF. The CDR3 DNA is TGTGCCAGCAGTTTAGAGGTCTCCCCGGGCAATCAGCCCCAGCATTTT.

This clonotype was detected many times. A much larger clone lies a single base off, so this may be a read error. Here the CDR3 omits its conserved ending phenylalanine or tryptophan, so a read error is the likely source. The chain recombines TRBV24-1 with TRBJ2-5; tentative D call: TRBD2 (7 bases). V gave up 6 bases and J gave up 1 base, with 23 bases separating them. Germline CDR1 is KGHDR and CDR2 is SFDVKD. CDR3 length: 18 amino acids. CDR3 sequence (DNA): TGTGCCACCAGTAGCCTAATCGGGGGGCACGGTACCCAAGAGACCCAGTACCTC. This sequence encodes CATSSLIGGHGTQETQYL.

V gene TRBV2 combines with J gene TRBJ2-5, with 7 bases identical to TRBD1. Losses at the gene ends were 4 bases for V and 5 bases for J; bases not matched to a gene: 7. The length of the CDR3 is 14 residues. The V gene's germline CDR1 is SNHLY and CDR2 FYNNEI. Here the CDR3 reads CASSVDRSGETQYF. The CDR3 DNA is TGTGCCAGCAGTGTGGACAGGTCGGGGGAGACCCAGTACTTC.

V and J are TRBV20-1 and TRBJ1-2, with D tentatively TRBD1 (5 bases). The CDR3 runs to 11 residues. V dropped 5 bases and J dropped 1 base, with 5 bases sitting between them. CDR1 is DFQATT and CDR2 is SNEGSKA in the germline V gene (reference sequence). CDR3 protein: CSADSNYGYTF. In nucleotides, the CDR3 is TGCAGTGCTGACAGTAACTATGGCTACACCTTC.

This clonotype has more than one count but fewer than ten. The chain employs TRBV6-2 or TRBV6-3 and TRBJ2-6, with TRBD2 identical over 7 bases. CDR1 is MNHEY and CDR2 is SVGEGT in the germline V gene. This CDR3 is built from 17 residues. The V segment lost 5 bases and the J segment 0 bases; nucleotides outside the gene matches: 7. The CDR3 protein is CASSPGTISSGANVLTF. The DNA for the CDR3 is TGTGCCAGCAGTCCCGGGACTATATCCTCTGGGGCCAACGTCCTGACTTTC.

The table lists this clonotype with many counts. CDR3 loop: CASSDRYGYTF. The CDR3 bases are TGTGCCAGCAGCGATCGCTATGGCTACACCTTC. V usage is TRBV3-1 and J usage is TRBJ1-2, with D unresolved. Germline values: CDR1 LGHDT, CDR2 YNNKEL (reference sequence). The length of the CDR3 is 11 residues. Between the trimmed V and J ends, which lost 5 bases and 4 bases, there was a span of 5 bases.

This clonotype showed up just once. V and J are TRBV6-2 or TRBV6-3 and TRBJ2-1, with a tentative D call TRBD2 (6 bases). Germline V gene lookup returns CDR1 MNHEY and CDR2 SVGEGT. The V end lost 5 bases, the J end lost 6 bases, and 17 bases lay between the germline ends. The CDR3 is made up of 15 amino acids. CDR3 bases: TGTGCCAGCAGTCCCCGAGGGAGGATCTGCAATGAGCAGTTCTTC. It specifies CASSPRGRICNEQFF.

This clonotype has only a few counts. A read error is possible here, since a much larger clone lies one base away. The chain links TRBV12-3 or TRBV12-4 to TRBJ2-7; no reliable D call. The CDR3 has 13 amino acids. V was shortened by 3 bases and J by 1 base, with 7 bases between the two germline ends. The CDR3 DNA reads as TGTGCCAGCAGTTTCCAGGATTCCTACGAGCAGTACTTC. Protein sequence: CASSFQDSYEQYF.

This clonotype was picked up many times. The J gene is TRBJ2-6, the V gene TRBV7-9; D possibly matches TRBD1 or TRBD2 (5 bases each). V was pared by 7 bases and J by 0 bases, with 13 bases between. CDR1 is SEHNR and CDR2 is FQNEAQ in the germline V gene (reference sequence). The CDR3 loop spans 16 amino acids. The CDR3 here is CASTIGTSSGANVLTF. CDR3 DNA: TGTGCCAGCACCATAGGGACCTCCTCTGGGGCCAACGTCCTGACTTTC. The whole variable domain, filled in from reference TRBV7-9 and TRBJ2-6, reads DTGVSQNPRHKITKRGQNVTFRCDPISEHNRLYWYRQTLGQGPEFLTYFQNEAQLEKSRLLSDRFSAERPKGSFSTLEIQRTEQGDSAMYLCASTIGTSSGANVLTFGAGSRLTVL.

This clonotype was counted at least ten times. The CDR3 region is CASSYSSPGLAGYNEQFF. The CDR3 DNA reads as TGTGCCAGCAGTTACTCTTCACCGGGACTAGCGGGGTACAATGAGCAGTTCTTC. The chain couples TRBV6-5 to TRBJ2-1; 13 positions match TRBD2. V gave up 0 bases and J gave up 4 bases; unmatched junction bases: 6. The CDR3 length is 18 residues. Germline loops: CDR1 MNHEY, CDR2 SVGAGI.

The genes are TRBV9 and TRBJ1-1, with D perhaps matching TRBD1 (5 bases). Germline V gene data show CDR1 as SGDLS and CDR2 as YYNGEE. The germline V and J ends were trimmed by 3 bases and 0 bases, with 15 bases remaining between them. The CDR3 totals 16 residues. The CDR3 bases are TGTGCCAGCAGCGAAGACAGTTACTCCATGAACACTGAAGCTTTCTTT. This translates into CASSEDSYSMNTEAFF.

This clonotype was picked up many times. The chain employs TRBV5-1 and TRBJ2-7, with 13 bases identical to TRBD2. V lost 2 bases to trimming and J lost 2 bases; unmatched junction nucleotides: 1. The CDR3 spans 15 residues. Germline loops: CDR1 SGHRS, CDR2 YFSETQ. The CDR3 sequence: CASSLGTSGAYEQYF. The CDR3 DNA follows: TGCGCCAGCAGCTTAGGGACTAGCGGGGCCTACGAGCAGTACTTC.

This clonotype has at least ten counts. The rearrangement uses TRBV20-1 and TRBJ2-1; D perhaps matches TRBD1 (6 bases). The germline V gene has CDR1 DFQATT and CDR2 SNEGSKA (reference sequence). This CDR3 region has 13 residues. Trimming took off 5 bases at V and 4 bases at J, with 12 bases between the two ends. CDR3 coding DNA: TGCAGTGCTTCCAGGGGCGGGTACAATGAGCAGTTCTTC. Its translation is CSASRGGYNEQFF.

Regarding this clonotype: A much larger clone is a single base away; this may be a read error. CDR3 nucleotide sequence: TGCGCCAGCAGTCCCCCCCCCCTAGCGGCCGGCACAGATACGCAGTATTTT. As protein: CASSPPPLAAGTDTQYF. V and J are TRBV4-3 and TRBJ2-3, with 7 bases lining up with TRBD2. Germline CDR1 is LGHNA and CDR2 is YSLEER. V lost 6 bases and J lost 1; bases outside the gene matches: 13. The CDR3 sequence is 17 residues long.

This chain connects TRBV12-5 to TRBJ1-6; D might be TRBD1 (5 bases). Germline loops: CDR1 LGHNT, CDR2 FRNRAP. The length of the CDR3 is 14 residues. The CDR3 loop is CVSSLGRYNSPLHF. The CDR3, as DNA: TGTGTCAGCAGTTTGGGACGGTATAATTCACCCCTCCACTTT.

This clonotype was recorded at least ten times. The CDR3 loop is CASSPASGGEKLFF. As DNA, the CDR3 is TGTGCCAGCAGCCCAGCCTCCGGAGGGGAAAAACTGTTTTTT. This chain connects TRBV11-1 to TRBJ1-4; D is unclear. Trimming removed 5 bases at V and 8 bases at J, with 15 bases between. Germline CDR1 SGHAT, CDR2 FQDESV (reference sequence). This CDR3 has 14 residues.

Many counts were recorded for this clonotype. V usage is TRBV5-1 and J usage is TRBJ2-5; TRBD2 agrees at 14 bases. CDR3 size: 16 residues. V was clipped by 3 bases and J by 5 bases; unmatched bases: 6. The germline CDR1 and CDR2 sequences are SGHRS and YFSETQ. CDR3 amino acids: CASSSTSGRAGETQYF. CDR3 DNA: TGCGCCAGCAGCTCGACTAGCGGGAGGGCCGGGGAGACCCAGTACTTC.

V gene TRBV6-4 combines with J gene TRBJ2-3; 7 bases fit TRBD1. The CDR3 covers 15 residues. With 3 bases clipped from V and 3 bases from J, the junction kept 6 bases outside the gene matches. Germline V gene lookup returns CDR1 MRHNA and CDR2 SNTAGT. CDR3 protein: CASSERGRLTDTQYF. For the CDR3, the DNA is TGTGCCAGCAGTGAAAGGGGGCGCTTGACAGATACGCAGTATTTT.

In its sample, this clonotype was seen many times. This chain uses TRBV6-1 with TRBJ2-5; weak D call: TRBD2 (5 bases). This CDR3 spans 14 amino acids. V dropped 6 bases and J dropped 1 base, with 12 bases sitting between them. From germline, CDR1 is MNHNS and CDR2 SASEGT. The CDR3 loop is CASRRTEVQETQYF. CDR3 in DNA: TGTGCCAGCAGAAGGACGGAGGTCCAAGAGACCCAGTACTTC.

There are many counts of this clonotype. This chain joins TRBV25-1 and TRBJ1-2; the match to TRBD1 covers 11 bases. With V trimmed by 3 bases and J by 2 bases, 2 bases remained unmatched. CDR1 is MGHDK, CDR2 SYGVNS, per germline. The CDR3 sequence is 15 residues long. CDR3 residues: CASSDWDRGNYGYTF. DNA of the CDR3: TGTGCCAGCAGTGACTGGGACAGGGGGAACTATGGCTACACCTTC.

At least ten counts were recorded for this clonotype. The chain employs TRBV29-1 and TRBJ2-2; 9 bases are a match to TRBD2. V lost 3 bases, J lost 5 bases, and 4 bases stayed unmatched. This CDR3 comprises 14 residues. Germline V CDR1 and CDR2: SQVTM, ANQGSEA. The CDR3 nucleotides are TGCAGCGTTGATTCTAGCGGGGCTACCGGGGAGCTGTTTTTT. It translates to CSVDSSGATGELFF.

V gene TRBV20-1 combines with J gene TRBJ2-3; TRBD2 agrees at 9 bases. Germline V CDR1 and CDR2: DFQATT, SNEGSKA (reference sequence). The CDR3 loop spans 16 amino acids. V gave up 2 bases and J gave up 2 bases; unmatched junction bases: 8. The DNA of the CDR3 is TGCAGTGCTAGAAGGGCGGCTAGCGGGGTCACAGATACGCAGTATTTT. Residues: CSARRAASGVTDTQYF.

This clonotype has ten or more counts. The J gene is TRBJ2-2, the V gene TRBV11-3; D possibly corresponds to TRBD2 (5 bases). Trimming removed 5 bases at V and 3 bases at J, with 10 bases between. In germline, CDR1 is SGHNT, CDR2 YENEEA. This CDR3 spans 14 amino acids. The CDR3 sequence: CASSLRADTGELFF. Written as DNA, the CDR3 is TGTGCCAGCAGCCTAAGAGCGGACACCGGGGAGCTGTTTTTT.

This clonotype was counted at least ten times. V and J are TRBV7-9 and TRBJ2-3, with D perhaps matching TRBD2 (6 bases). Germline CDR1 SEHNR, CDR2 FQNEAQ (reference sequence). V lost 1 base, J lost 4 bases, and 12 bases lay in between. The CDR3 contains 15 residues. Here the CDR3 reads CASSLGGTGSDTQYF. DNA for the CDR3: TGTGCCAGCAGCTTAGGCGGGACCGGCTCAGATACGCAGTATTTT.

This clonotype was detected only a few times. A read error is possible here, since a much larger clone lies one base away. CDR3 DNA: TGTGCCGTCAGTGAAAGGGAAGATGAGCAGTTCTTC. Its protein product is CAVSEREDEQFF. The chain employs TRBV10-3 and TRBJ2-1; D not certain. Looked up from germline, CDR1 is ENHRY and CDR2 is SYGVKD. There are 12 residues in the CDR3.

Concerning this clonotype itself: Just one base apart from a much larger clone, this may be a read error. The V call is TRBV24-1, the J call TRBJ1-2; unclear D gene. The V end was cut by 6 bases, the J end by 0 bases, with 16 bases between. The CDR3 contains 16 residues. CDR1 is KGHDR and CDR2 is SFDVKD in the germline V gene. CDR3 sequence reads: CATSPTAGTTNYGYTF. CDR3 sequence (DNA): TGTGCCACCAGTCCGACGGCGGGTACCACTAACTATGGCTACACCTTC.

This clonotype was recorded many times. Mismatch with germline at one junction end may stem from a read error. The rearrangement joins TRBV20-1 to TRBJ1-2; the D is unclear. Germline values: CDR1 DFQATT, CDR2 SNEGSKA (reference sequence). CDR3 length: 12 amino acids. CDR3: CSASRTNYGSTF. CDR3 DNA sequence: TGCAGTGCTAGTCGGACTAACTATGGCTCCACCTTC.

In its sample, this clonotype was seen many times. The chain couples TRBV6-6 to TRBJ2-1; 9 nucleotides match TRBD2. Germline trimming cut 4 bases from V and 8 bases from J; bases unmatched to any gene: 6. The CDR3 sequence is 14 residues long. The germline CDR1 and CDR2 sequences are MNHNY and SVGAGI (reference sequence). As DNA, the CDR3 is TGTGCCAGCAGTTCAGCGGGAGGCGGGGATGAGCAGTTCTTC. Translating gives CASSSAGGGDEQFF.

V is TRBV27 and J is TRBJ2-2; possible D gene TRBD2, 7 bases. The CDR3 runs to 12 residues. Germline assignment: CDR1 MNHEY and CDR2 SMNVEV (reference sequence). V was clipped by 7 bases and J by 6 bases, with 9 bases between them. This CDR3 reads CASTRGPGELFF. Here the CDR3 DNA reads TGTGCCAGCACGCGGGGGCCCGGGGAGCTGTTTTTT.